This T cell receptor (beta chain) was captured in a study of blood T cell repertoires in COVID-19. Study-wide background: The study drew acute and convalescent COVID-19 samples from the United States, Italy and Spain. PBMCs, B-cell-depleted T cells, or T cells were the source of the cDNA or gDNA that made up the material.

The Seattle patients joined while their infection was active and were tracked longitudinally afterward. Original data processing: By means of reference gene primer amplification, nucleated cell counts were estimated. This table comes from immunoSEQ multiplex PCR, and its TCRdb copy is limited to in-frame clones, with some not included. V and J calls and clone size are those listed in that table; D and trimming were worked out from the DNA. In the table there are about 310,000 clones, nearly 90% of which are singletons. The sequenced material came from peripheral blood. The origin of this receptor is a woman aged 40 to 50 with COVID-19, enrolled during active disease.

CDR3 nucleotides: TGCGCCAGCAGCCCCACCACCTTAGCGGGAGGGCAAGAGACCCAGTACTTC. Its translation is CASSPTTLAGGQETQYF. The chain carries TRBV4-3 and TRBJ2-5; 11 nucleotides line up with TRBD2. Germline-derived CDR1 and CDR2 are LGHNA and YSLEER. V was pared by 4 bases and J by 2 bases, with 9 bases of the junction left unmatched. There are 17 residues in the CDR3.